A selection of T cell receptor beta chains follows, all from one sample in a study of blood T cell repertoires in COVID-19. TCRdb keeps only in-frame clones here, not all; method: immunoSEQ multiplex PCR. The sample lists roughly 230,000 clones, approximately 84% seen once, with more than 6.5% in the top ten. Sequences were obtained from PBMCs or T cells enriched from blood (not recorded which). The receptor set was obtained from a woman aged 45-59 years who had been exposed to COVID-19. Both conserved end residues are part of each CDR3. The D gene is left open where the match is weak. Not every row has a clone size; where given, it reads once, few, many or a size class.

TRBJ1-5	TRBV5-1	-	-	TGCGCCAGCAGCTTGGATGGGTTTCGGAGCCAGCCCCAGCATTTT	CASSLDGFRSQPQHF
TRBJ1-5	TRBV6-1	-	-	TGTGCCAGCAGTGAATCACAGGGCAATCAGCCCCAGCATTTT	CASSESQGNQPQHF
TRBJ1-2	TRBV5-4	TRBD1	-	TGTGCCAGCAGATCGATGCGACAGGGGGCTAACTATGGCTACACCTTC	CASRSMRQGANYGYTF
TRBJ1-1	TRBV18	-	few	TGTGCCAGCTCACTCAGGGAGGGGAGGACTGAAGCTTTCTTT	CASSLREGRTEAFF
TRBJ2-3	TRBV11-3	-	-	TGTGCCAGCAGCTTCGCCCGGGGTGGTGCAGATACGCAGTATTTT	CASSFARGGADTQYF
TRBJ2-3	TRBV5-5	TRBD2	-	TGTGCCAGCAGCCCAACCGGGACTAGCGGCATCACAGATACGCAGTATTTT	CASSPTGTSGITDTQYF
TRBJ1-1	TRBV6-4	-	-	TGTGCCAGCAGTGCATCAGGTTACACTGAAGCTTTCTTT	CASSASGYTEAFF
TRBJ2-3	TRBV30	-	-	TGTGCCTGGAGCCGAGGACTTTCCGACGTCACAGATACGCAGTATTTT	CAWSRGLSDVTDTQYF
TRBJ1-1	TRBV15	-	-	TGTGCCACCAGCGTCCTACAGGGTGTGACTGAAGCTTTCTTT	CATSVLQGVTEAFF
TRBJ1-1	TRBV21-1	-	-	TGTGCCAGCACCTATACAGGGGCCGGTGAAGCTTTCTTT	CASTYTGAGEAFF
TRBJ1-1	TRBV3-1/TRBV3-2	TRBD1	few	TGTGCCAGCAGCCAATGGGGGACAGGGAAAATGAACACTGAAGCTTTCTTT	CASSQWGTGKMNTEAFF
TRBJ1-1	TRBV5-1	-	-	TGCGCCAGCAGCCCCACCAGGGGATATGGCACTGAAGCTTTCTTT	CASSPTRGYGTEAFF
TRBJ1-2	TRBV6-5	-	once	TGTGCCAGCAGTTCCTATAGGGGGGGTGGCTACACCTTC	CASSSYRGGGYTF
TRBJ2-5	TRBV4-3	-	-	TGCGCCAGCAGCCAAGAAAACTCCCGGGGAGAGACCCAGTACTTC	CASSQENSRGETQYF
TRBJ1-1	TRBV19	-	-	TGTGCCAGTAGCCCCATCGGGTTGAACACTGAAGCTTTCTTT	CASSPIGLNTEAFF
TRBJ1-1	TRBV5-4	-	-	TGTGCCAGCAGCTTGGACAGGCGGGGGACTGAAGCTTTCTTT	CASSLDRRGTEAFF
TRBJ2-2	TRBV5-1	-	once	TGCGCCAGCACCCAGGGTGGCACCGGGGAGCTGTTTTTT	CASTQGGTGELFF
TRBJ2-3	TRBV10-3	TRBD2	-	TGTGCCATCCTGGCTAGCGGGGGAGATACGCAGTATTTT	CAILASGGDTQYF